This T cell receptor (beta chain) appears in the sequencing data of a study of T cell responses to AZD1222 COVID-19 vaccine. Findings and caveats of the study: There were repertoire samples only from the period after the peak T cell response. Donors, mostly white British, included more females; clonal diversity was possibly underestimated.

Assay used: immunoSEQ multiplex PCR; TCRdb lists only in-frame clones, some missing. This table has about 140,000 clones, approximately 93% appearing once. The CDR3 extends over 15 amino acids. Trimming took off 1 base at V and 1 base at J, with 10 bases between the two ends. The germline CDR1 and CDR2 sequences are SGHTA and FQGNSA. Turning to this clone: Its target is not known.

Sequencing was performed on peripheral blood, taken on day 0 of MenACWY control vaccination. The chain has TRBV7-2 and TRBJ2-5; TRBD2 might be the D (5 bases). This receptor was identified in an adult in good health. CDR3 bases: TGTGCCAGCAGCTTAGGGCGGGTCTTCCAAGAGACCCAGTACTTC. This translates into CASSLGRVFQETQYF.